The clone carrying this T cell receptor (beta chain) was recorded at least ten times. Its antigen is unidentified. Amplified TCR beta CDR3 regions came from RNA transcripts. Using the HTBI primer set, a first-round RT-PCR was run on the TCR CDR3. TCRdb ran MiXCR on the multiplex PCR reads and lists one entry per CDR3 protein. The repertoire holds 300,000 to 450,000 distinct CDR3 sequences, with around 18% as singletons. This record comes from a study of T cells in Graves' hyperthyroidism and ophthalmopathy. Points from the study as a whole: Blood also showed most of the thyroid clonotypes that were expanded above 0.001.

Germline values: CDR1 DFQATT, CDR2 SNEGSKA (reference sequence). The CDR3 length is 11 residues. This sequence originates from a woman between 35 and 50 years old with Graves' ophthalmopathy. The sequenced material came from blood. The chain links TRBV20-1 to TRBJ2-7; maybe TRBD1 (5 bases). CDR3 nucleotide sequence: TGCAGCGCCCGACAGAACTACGAGCAGTACTTC. This encodes CSARQNYEQYF.